Presented here are 18 T cell receptor beta chains from one specimen sequenced in a study of T cell responses to AZD1222 COVID-19 vaccine. TCRdb's table, derived via immunoSEQ multiplex PCR, lists solely in-frame clones and lacks some. Of around 160,000 clones listed, 90% to 95% were seen once; the top ten hold about 3%. The sequencing used peripheral blood, collected on day 0 of MenACWY control vaccination. These TCRs come from an adult in good health.

The chain carries TRBV3-1 (or the pseudogene TRBV3-2) and TRBJ2-3; D perhaps matches TRBD2 (7 bases). This CDR3 is 13 amino acids long. The germline CDR1 and CDR2 sequences are LGHDT and YNNKEL (reference sequence). Trimming pared 10 bases from V and 6 bases from J, leaving 17 bases between. CDR3 coding DNA: TGTGCCACCACGGGGGGCCGAGCCGATACGCAGTATTTT. Translated: CATTGGRADTQYF.

The chain combines TRBV5-1 with TRBJ1-2; tentatively, D is TRBD1 (6 bases). The V and J ends lost 0 bases and 3 bases respectively, with 6 bases between them. The CDR3 runs to 13 residues. The germline V gene has CDR1 SGHRS and CDR2 YFSETQ. CDR3 in amino acids: CASSLAGDYGYTF. CDR3 nucleotide sequence: TGCGCCAGCAGCTTGGCAGGGGACTATGGCTACACCTTC.

This clone was detected a few times. The chain carries TRBV3-1 (or the pseudogene TRBV3-2) and TRBJ2-7; possibly TRBD1 for D (5 bases). From germline, CDR1 is LGHDT and CDR2 YNNKEL (reference sequence). The germline V and J ends were trimmed by 0 bases and 3 bases, with 9 bases remaining between them. The CDR3 is 14 amino acids. The CDR3 spells CASSQEGRSYEQYF. The CDR3 DNA sequence: TGTGCCAGCAGCCAAGAGGGGCGGAGCTACGAGCAGTACTTC.

V gene TRBV5-5 combines with J gene TRBJ2-1, with a possible D match to TRBD1 (5 bases). V was trimmed by 0 bases and J by 9 bases, leaving 19 bases between them. This CDR3 is 16 amino acids long. The V gene's germline CDR1 is SGHKS and CDR2 YYEKEE (reference sequence). CDR3 coding DNA: TGTGCCAGCAGCTTGGTAGGGGCCGATGAAGGTGGTGAGCAGTTCTTC. Its protein is CASSLVGADEGGEQFF.

This clone was seen only once. The V call is TRBV5-1, the J call TRBJ2-1, with D maybe TRBD1 (5 bases). CDR1 is SGHRS, CDR2 YFSETQ, per germline. This CDR3 spans 14 amino acids. V was shortened by 3 bases and J by 6 bases, with 13 bases between the two germline ends. This CDR3 is CASSSHSGFNEQFF. DNA for the CDR3: TGCGCCAGCAGCTCCCATTCAGGGTTCAATGAGCAGTTCTTC.

The rearrangement uses TRBV2 and TRBJ1-2; unclear D gene. The germline V and J ends were trimmed by 1 base and 0 bases, with 3 bases remaining between them. Germline V gene sequence: CDR1 SNHLY, CDR2 FYNNEI. The CDR3 loop spans 13 amino acids. DNA for the CDR3: TGTGCCAGCAGTGAAGGGCCTAACTATGGCTACACCTTC. Its translation is CASSEGPNYGYTF.

This clone has just a few counts. The gene calls are TRBV6-5 and TRBJ1-3, with TRBD1 as a possible D gene (6 bases). The CDR3 sequence is 15 residues long. V lost 6 bases to trimming and J lost 4 bases, with 16 bases between them. Germline assignment: CDR1 MNHEY and CDR2 SVGAGI. CDR3 sequence (DNA): TGTGCCAGCAGGACCCACAGGGTATCGGGAAACACCATATATTTT. It specifies CASRTHRVSGNTIYF.

V and J are TRBV15 and TRBJ2-5, with D tentatively TRBD1 (5 bases). The CDR3 contains 17 residues. CDR1 LNHNV and CDR2 YYDKDF come from the germline V gene (reference sequence). V lost 3 bases to trimming and J lost 4 bases, with 21 bases between them. The chain's CDR3 is CATSRGKGVGMGETQYF. The CDR3 DNA follows: TGTGCCACCAGCAGGGGTAAAGGGGTGGGGATGGGAGAGACCCAGTACTTC.

The count of this clone is one. This chain joins TRBV28 and TRBJ2-7, with D perhaps TRBD2 (6 bases). Trimming cost V 6 bases and J 0 bases, with 21 bases left between them. This CDR3 spans 17 amino acids. Germline-derived CDR1 and CDR2 are MDHEN and SYDVKM. In DNA, the CDR3 is TGTGCCAGCAGCCATCAGGGCGGGACCCTGAGCTCCTACGAGCAGTACTTC. Protein product: CASSHQGGTLSSYEQYF.

V and J are TRBV5-1 and TRBJ2-5; D may correspond to TRBD1 or TRBD2 (7 bases each). Germline V gene data show CDR1 as SGHRS and CDR2 as YFSETQ. V shed 10 bases and J shed 1 base, with 17 bases lying between them. The CDR3 is 14 amino acids. CDR3 bases: TGCGCCCGCGCCCAGGGGGGGGCCCAAGAGACCCAGTACTTC. Translating it yields CARAQGGAQETQYF.

J is TRBJ2-7 and V is TRBV11-2; D gene ambiguous. This CDR3 comprises 15 residues. Germline assignment: CDR1 SGHAT and CDR2 FQNNGV. V was pared by 4 bases and J by 2 bases, with 15 bases between. CDR3 residues: CASSSRTRDPYEQYF. The CDR3 DNA sequence: TGTGCCAGCAGCTCCAGAACTCGCGACCCCTACGAGCAGTACTTC.

This clone has more than one count but fewer than ten. V usage is TRBV5-6 and J usage is TRBJ2-1; 7 bases match TRBD2. Germline V gene sequence: CDR1 SGHDT, CDR2 YYEEEE. The CDR3 length is 13 residues. The trim removed 3 bases at V and 4 bases at J, leaving 1 base unmatched. Written as DNA, the CDR3 is TGTGCCAGCAGCTCCGGGGGGTACAATGAGCAGTTCTTC. Amino acids: CASSSGGYNEQFF.

The chain combines TRBV2 with TRBJ2-7, with 10 positions matching TRBD1. J lost 8 bases, V lost 3 bases, and 10 bases had no gene match. The CDR3 runs 15 residues. From germline, CDR1 is SNHLY and CDR2 FYNNEI. The CDR3 loop reads CASSDLDRGGHQQYF. CDR3 in DNA: TGTGCCAGCAGTGATCTGGACAGGGGGGGGCATCAGCAGTACTTC.

This rearrangement joins TRBV6-6 to TRBJ2-7; 8 nucleotides align to TRBD1. Germline V gene lookup returns CDR1 MNHNY and CDR2 SVGAGI (reference sequence). CDR3 length equals 17 residues. V lost 5 bases and J lost 2; bases outside the gene matches: 14. For the CDR3, the DNA is TGTGCCAGCAGTCCACCCCCGACAGGGGATGCCACCTACGAGCAGTACTTC. It codes for CASSPPPTGDATYEQYF.

The CDR3 bases are TGCGCCAGCAGCTTCCAGGACTCCTACAATGAGCAGTTCTTC. Its translation: CASSFQDSYNEQFF. The chain couples TRBV5-1 to TRBJ2-1; D remains ambiguous. Germline V gene data show CDR1 as SGHRS and CDR2 as YFSETQ. V was pared by 2 bases and J by 0 bases, with 6 bases between. This CDR3 region has 14 residues.

This sequence joins TRBV11-2 and TRBJ1-1; D gene unclear. CDR3 length: 14 amino acids. V dropped 6 bases and J dropped 1 base, with 12 bases sitting between them. The germline V gene encodes CDR1 SGHAT and CDR2 FQNNGV. The CDR3 loop reads CASSFGTANTEAFF. As DNA, the CDR3 is TGTGCCAGCAGTTTCGGAACGGCGAACACTGAAGCTTTCTTT.

Here the CDR3 reads CASSPRQYSYEQYF. The CDR3 DNA sequence: TGTGCCAGCAGCCCCAGACAGTACTCCTACGAGCAGTACTTC. The chain has TRBV11-1 and TRBJ2-7; tentatively, D is TRBD1 (5 bases). The V gene's germline CDR1 is SGHAT and CDR2 FQDESV (reference sequence). This CDR3 comprises 14 residues. V was trimmed by 5 bases and J by 0 bases, leaving 11 bases between them.

This CDR3 is CATSGLIGDSRANEQFF. The CDR3 coding sequence is TGTGCCACCAGTGGACTAATCGGGGACAGTAGGGCCAATGAGCAGTTCTTC. The J gene is TRBJ2-1, the V gene TRBV24-1; the match to TRBD1 covers 7 bases. The V segment lost 5 bases and the J segment 6 bases; nucleotides outside the gene matches: 15. CDR1 is KGHDR, CDR2 SFDVKD, per germline. This CDR3 has 17 amino acids.